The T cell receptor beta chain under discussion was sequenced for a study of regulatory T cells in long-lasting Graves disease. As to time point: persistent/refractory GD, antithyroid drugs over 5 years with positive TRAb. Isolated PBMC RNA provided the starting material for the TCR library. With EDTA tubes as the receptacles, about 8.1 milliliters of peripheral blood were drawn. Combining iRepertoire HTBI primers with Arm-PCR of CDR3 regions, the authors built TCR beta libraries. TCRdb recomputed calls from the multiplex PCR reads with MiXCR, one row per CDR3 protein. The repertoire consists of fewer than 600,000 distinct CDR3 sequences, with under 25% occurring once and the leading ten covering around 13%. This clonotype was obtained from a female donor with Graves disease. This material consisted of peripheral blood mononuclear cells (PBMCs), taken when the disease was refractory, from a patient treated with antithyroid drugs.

The CDR3 loop is CATSQETDSFYYNEQFF. In DNA, the CDR3 is TGTGCCACCAGCCAAGAGACCGACAGTTTCTACTACAATGAGCAGTTCTTC. V and J are TRBV15 and TRBJ2-1, with a possible D match to TRBD1 (5 bases). Trimming cost V 5 bases and J 3 bases, with 20 bases left between them. CDR1 is LNHNV and CDR2 is YYDKDF in the germline V gene (reference sequence). This CDR3 spans 17 amino acids. The full variable domain, its missing parts supplied by reference TRBV15 and TRBJ2-1, is DAMVIQNPRYQVTQFGKPVTLSCSQTLNHNVMYWYQQKSSQAPKLLFHYYDKDFNNEADTPDNFQSRRPNTSFCFLDIRSPGLGDTAMYLCATSQETDSFYYNEQFFGPGTRLTVL.